This T cell receptor (delta chain) appears in the sequencing data of a study of gamma-delta T cells after stem cell transplantation. This clone is deemed large. Germline V gene sequence: CDR1 GEAIGNYY, CDR2 EKD. This CDR3 is built from 16 residues. The trim removed 6 bases at V and 0 bases at J, leaving 10 bases unmatched. TCRdb called clones anew from the RT-PCR reads with CATT. The table lists more than 2,000 delta-chain clones, approximately 5.6% of them singletons. The sequenced material came from gamma-delta T cells. The chain combines TRDV2 with TRDJ1, with 9 bases that match TRDD3. This sequence originates from a human donor. It is not recorded whose cells these are; they may come from a transplant donor. CDR3 sequence: CACLPLGDLYTDKLIF. CDR3 DNA sequence: TGTGCCTGTCTTCCCCTGGGGGATTTGTACACCGATAAACTCATCTTT.